This T cell receptor beta chain came from a study of blood T cells in healthy people across ages. A second PCR of 7 to 11 cycles used a sample-barcoded 5' primer and a J-beta primer mix. Every cDNA molecule bore a tag from a template-switch adaptor containing 12 random nucleotides. Each CDR3 protein is one row after TCRdb ran MiXCR on the 5' RACE reads. The profile covers more than 1,400,000 distinct CDR3 sequences, with about 43% appearing a single time and approximately 7.9% taken by the ten largest. Study-wide results and limits: What prevented conclusive comparison of naive and antigen-experienced cells was that PBMCs were unsorted.

The CDR3 contains 16 residues. Between the trimmed V and J ends, which lost 2 bases and 4 bases, there was a span of 19 bases. CDR1 is SGHRS and CDR2 is YFSETQ in the germline V gene. The sample holds a few counts of this clonotype. The antigen is undetermined. The V and J genes are TRBV5-1 and TRBJ2-7; D might be TRBD1 (6 bases). The sequence was obtained from a young woman in good health. The sequenced material came from blood. This CDR3 reads CASSLNRVGEPYEQYF. CDR3 bases: TGCGCCAGCAGCTTAAACAGGGTCGGAGAACCTTACGAGCAGTACTTC.